The next 6 T cell receptor beta chains were all read from a single sample in a study of cytomegalovirus exposure and HLA in healthy donors. PCR primers comprised 60 Vbeta and 13 Jbeta primers. Here immunoSEQ multiplex PCR was the method, and the copy in TCRdb shows in-frame clones only, minus some. Here the sample spans approximately 120,000 clones, roughly 82% being singletons. Source material: PBMCs. These receptors originate from a woman aged 60-75 years in good health and CMV-seropositive.

On this clone itself: A junction boundary mismatches the germline segment, possibly from a read error. V and J are TRBV7-2 and TRBJ2-1; 12 bases align to TRBD1. Germline CDR1 reads SGHTA; CDR2 reads FQGNSA. CDR3 length equals 16 residues. The CDR3 is CASSLEGQGAYNEQFF. The CDR3 bases are TGTGCCAGCAGCTTAGAGGGACAGGGGGCCTATAATGAGCAGTTCTTC.

The chain employs TRBV4-2 and TRBJ2-7; 7 positions match TRBD1. Germline assignment: CDR1 LGHNA and CDR2 YNFKEQ. V lost 5 bases to trimming and J lost 2 bases; unmatched junction nucleotides: 9. The CDR3 contains 15 residues. The CDR3 loop reads CASSTATGQTYEQYF. Written as DNA, the CDR3 is TGTGCCAGCAGCACAGCGACAGGGCAGACCTACGAGCAGTACTTC.

To note about this clone: This likely stems from a read error, as it lies one base from a far larger clone. This sample includes further DNA sequences coding for the same CDR3. The genes are TRBV11-1 and TRBJ2-2, with TRBD1 identical over 10 bases. Germline values: CDR1 SGHAT, CDR2 FQDESV (reference sequence). The CDR3 runs to 14 residues. Losses at the gene ends were 5 bases for V and 6 bases for J; bases not matched to a gene: 3. The CDR3 region is CASSQGQGAGELFF. DNA for the CDR3: TGTGCCAGCAGCCAAGGACAGGGGGCCGGGGAGCTGTTTTTT.

The chain combines TRBV5-1 with TRBJ1-1; D gene ambiguous. CDR3 length: 16 residues. CDR1 is SGHRS and CDR2 is YFSETQ in the germline V gene. Trimming pared 0 bases from V and 0 bases from J, leaving 12 bases between. In DNA, the CDR3 is TGCGCCAGCAGCTTGGGGACTTCAATGATGAACACTGAAGCTTTCTTT. It specifies CASSLGTSMMNTEAFF.

With regard to this clone: Sequence at one end of the junction differs from germline and may be a read error. This chain uses TRBV7-7 with TRBJ2-1, with 8 bases aligning to TRBD2. Germline CDR1 and CDR2: SSHAT and FNYEAQ (reference sequence). This CDR3 has 16 residues. CDR3 sequence reads: CASSLDSGGSYNEQFF. Here the CDR3 DNA reads TGTGCTAGCAGCCTCGATTCGGGGGGGTCCTACAATGAGCAGTTCTTC.

The chain links TRBV18 to TRBJ1-2; 7 bases are a match to TRBD1. Losses at the gene ends were 3 bases for V and 12 bases for J; bases not matched to a gene: 16. The CDR3 has 15 residues. Germline V CDR1 and CDR2: KGHSH, LQKENI. CDR3 sequence reads: CASSPGVSGQLRNTF. The CDR3, as DNA: TGTGCCAGCTCACCCGGGGTCTCGGGACAGCTTAGGAACACCTTC.